These 28 T cell receptor beta chains share one sample of origin, sequenced in a study of T cell responses to AZD1222 COVID-19 vaccine. The assay was immunoSEQ multiplex PCR, and TCRdb's table has in-frame clones only and misses some. The data contain approximately 49,000 clones, roughly three quarters of them seen just once; the ten biggest clones take up 20%. Sequenced here: peripheral blood, sampled on day 0 of MenACWY control vaccination. These receptors were taken from an adult in good health.

The chain employs TRBV3-1 (or the pseudogene TRBV3-2) and TRBJ1-5; no clear D gene. Germline V lookup: CDR1 LGHDT, CDR2 YNNKEL (reference sequence). This CDR3 comprises 15 residues. Trimming stripped 4 bases from V and 5 bases from J, with 15 bases between. The CDR3 coding sequence is TGTGCCAGCAGCCCTGGGCGGGTTAGGTATCAGCCCCAGCATTTT. Protein product: CASSPGRVRYQPQHF.

The V and J genes are TRBV5-6 and TRBJ2-1, with D uncertain. The CDR3 runs 12 residues. In germline, CDR1 is SGHDT, CDR2 YYEEEE. V shed 1 base and J shed 7 bases, with 6 bases lying between them. CDR3 DNA sequence: TGTGCCAGCAGCTTGTTTTTGAATGAGCAGTTCTTC. Translating it yields CASSLFLNEQFF.

V gene TRBV12-5 combines with J gene TRBJ1-4, with D possibly TRBD1 on 5 matching bases. The CDR3 is 15 residues long. Germline V gene sequence: CDR1 LGHNT, CDR2 FRNRAP. V shed 1 base and J shed 3 bases, with 9 bases lying between them. The CDR3 protein is CASGLGRAANEKLFF. The CDR3 DNA follows: TGTGCTAGTGGTTTGGGCAGGGCGGCTAATGAAAAACTGTTTTTT.

This chain joins TRBV29-1 and TRBJ1-4, with 8 bases that match TRBD1. The ends lost 7 bases at V and 6 bases at J; junction bases unmatched: 7. Germline-derived CDR1 and CDR2 are SQVTM and ANQGSEA. The CDR3 covers 13 residues. CDR3 protein: CSAAGGGDEKLFF. The DNA for the CDR3 is TGCAGCGCCGCAGGGGGCGGAGATGAAAAACTGTTTTTT. Full variable domain (remainder filled in from reference TRBV29-1 and TRBJ1-4): SAVISQKPSRDICQRGTSLTIQCQVDSQVTMMFWYRQQPGQSLTLIATANQGSEATYESGFVIDKFPISRPNLTFSTLTVSNMSPEDSSIYLCSAAGGGDEKLFFGSGTQLSVL.

This clone was counted a few times. The J gene is TRBJ1-4, the V gene TRBV18, with D uncertain. This CDR3 region has 13 residues. V was pared by 6 bases and J by 4 bases, with 9 bases between. Germline V gene sequence: CDR1 KGHSH, CDR2 LQKENI. The CDR3: CASSEGGNEKLFF. The DNA for the CDR3 is TGTGCCAGCTCTGAGGGCGGTAATGAAAAACTGTTTTTT.

A single count supports this clone. The V call is TRBV14, the J call TRBJ2-1, with D unresolved. V was clipped by 1 base and J by 8 bases, with 15 bases between them. Germline V gives CDR1 SGHDN, CDR2 FVKESK. This CDR3 contains 15 residues. The CDR3: CASSQVISSTHEQFF. The CDR3 nucleotides read TGTGCCAGCAGCCAAGTTATTAGTTCAACACATGAGCAGTTCTTC.

The chain is built from TRBV7-8 and TRBJ1-5; D not resolved. V was pared by 4 bases and J by 1 base, with 17 bases between. In germline, CDR1 is SGHVS, CDR2 FQNEAQ. CDR3 length: 17 residues. CDR3 in amino acids: CASSSNTFTKSNQPQHF. The CDR3 DNA is TGTGCCAGCAGCTCTAATACGTTTACAAAAAGCAATCAGCCCCAGCATTTT.

This sequence joins TRBV20-1 and TRBJ1-6; D is undetermined. Looked up from germline, CDR1 is DFQATT and CDR2 is SNEGSKA (reference sequence). V was pared by 5 bases and J by 7 bases, with 6 bases between. The CDR3 is 11 residues long. The CDR3 region has the DNA TGCAGTGCTCGGGAGAATTCACCCCTCCACTTT. As protein: CSARENSPLHF.

The chain has TRBV7-7 and TRBJ2-3, with 8 bases matching TRBD1. Germline V gene lookup returns CDR1 SSHAT and CDR2 FNYEAQ (reference sequence). V was clipped by 2 bases and J by 0 bases; unmatched bases: 16. The CDR3 extends over 20 amino acids. The CDR3 DNA reads as TGTGCCAGCAGCTTAAAGCCGGACAGGGAAGCGAGAAGGAGCACAGATACGCAGTATTTT. It codes for CASSLKPDREARRSTDTQYF.

The gene calls are TRBV27 and TRBJ1-3, with a tentative D call TRBD1 (6 bases). The CDR3 is made up of 14 amino acids. From germline, CDR1 is MNHEY and CDR2 SMNVEV (reference sequence). V shed 5 bases and J shed 2 bases, with 10 bases lying between them. CDR3: CASSPRGTGNTIYF. In DNA, the CDR3 is TGTGCCAGCAGTCCCAGGGGAACTGGAAACACCATATATTTT.

The rearrangement uses TRBV27 and TRBJ2-7; TRBD1 matches at 8 bases. The CDR3 consists of 12 residues. CDR1 is MNHEY, CDR2 SMNVEV, per germline (reference sequence). Losses at the gene ends were 8 bases for V and 5 bases for J; bases not matched to a gene: 5. Here the CDR3 reads CASGQGLHEQYF. The CDR3 DNA sequence: TGTGCCAGCGGACAGGGTCTTCACGAGCAGTACTTC.

The CDR3 DNA reads as TGTGCCAGCAGTGAAGTGGGGGGCATGGGCACCGGGGAGCTGTTTTTT. It codes for CASSEVGGMGTGELFF. This chain links TRBV6-1 with TRBJ2-2; D is possibly TRBD1 or TRBD2 (6 bases each). This CDR3 spans 16 amino acids. Germline values: CDR1 MNHNS, CDR2 SASEGT. V was shortened by 1 base and J by 4 bases, with 13 bases between the two germline ends.

V gene TRBV3-1 (or the pseudogene TRBV3-2) combines with J gene TRBJ1-1; D is perhaps TRBD1 (5 bases). The CDR3 runs 14 residues. The germline V gene has CDR1 LGHDT and CDR2 YNNKEL (reference sequence). Between the trimmed V and J ends, which lost 0 bases and 4 bases, there was a span of 9 bases. As DNA, the CDR3 is TGTGCCAGCAGCCAAGATCAGGGATCCACTGAAGCTTTCTTT. It specifies CASSQDQGSTEAFF.

This clone was found a few times. V gene TRBV6-1 combines with J gene TRBJ1-5; D not certain. Germline V lookup: CDR1 MNHNS, CDR2 SASEGT. The CDR3 length is 12 residues. Deletions cut 2 bases from V and 10 bases from J, with 9 bases between. In DNA, the CDR3 is TGTGCCAGCAGTGAATCCCGGCCTCCCCAGCATTTT. Amino acid sequence: CASSESRPPQHF.

This chain joins TRBV23-1 and TRBJ1-5; D gene ambiguous. TRBV23-1 is an open reading frame whose function is uncertain. Trimming took 3 bases from V and 6 from J, leaving 3 bases between them. The CDR3 totals 11 residues. CDR3 bases: TGCGCCAGCAGTCAGGCTCAGCCCCAGCATTTT. Translating gives CASSQAQPQHF.

The chain uses TRBV24-1 and TRBJ2-7; D is ambiguous. V was trimmed by 7 bases and J by 5 bases, leaving 11 bases between them. Germline CDR1 reads KGHDR; CDR2 reads SFDVKD. The CDR3 totals 12 residues. CDR3 sequence: CATSSSGNEQYF. The CDR3 DNA reads TGTGCCACCAGCTCTAGTGGCAACGAGCAGTACTTC.

This clone was seen only a few times. This CDR3 reads CASSPGVRDRGNSPLHF. In DNA, the CDR3 is TGTGCCAGCAGCCCCGGGGTACGGGACAGGGGTAATTCACCCCTCCACTTT. This sequence joins TRBV7-8 and TRBJ1-6, with 10 positions matching TRBD1. The CDR3 has 17 amino acids. Germline V lookup: CDR1 SGHVS, CDR2 FQNEAQ. Losses at the gene ends were 5 bases for V and 6 bases for J; bases not matched to a gene: 10.

The chain recombines TRBV5-4 with TRBJ2-1; D might be TRBD2 (6 bases). Trimming cost V 3 bases and J 9 bases, with 10 bases left between them. Germline V CDR1 and CDR2: SGHNT, YYREEE (reference sequence). The CDR3 totals 12 residues. CDR3: CASSSQGGEQFF. In DNA form, the CDR3 reads TGTGCCAGCAGCTCTCAGGGAGGTGAGCAGTTCTTC.

The rearrangement uses TRBV6-5 and TRBJ2-2; possible D gene TRBD2, 7 bases. The CDR3 extends over 15 amino acids. Germline-derived CDR1 and CDR2 are MNHEY and SVGAGI. Trimming removed 6 bases at V and 4 bases at J, with 15 bases between. The CDR3 protein is CASSRGAPRTGELFF. The CDR3 coding sequence is TGTGCCAGCAGCCGGGGGGCACCCCGCACCGGGGAGCTGTTTTTT.

V gene TRBV5-4 combines with J gene TRBJ2-7; TRBD2 matches at 10 bases. The junction had 10 bases not matched to a gene; V was cut back by 4 bases and J by 6 bases. The CDR3 runs 15 residues. Germline CDR1 SGHNT, CDR2 YYREEE (reference sequence). As DNA, the CDR3 is TGTGCCAGCAGCCTACTCCCGGGACTAGCGAGCGAGCAGTACTTC. Translated: CASSLLPGLASEQYF.

This sequence joins TRBV7-8 and TRBJ1-1; TRBD1 agrees at 8 bases. Germline CDR1 and CDR2: SGHVS and FQNEAQ. V was pared by 5 bases and J by 0 bases, with 2 bases of the junction left unmatched. This CDR3 is 14 amino acids long. CDR3 in amino acids: CASSRGQVNTEAFF. The CDR3 DNA reads as TGTGCCAGCAGCCGGGGACAGGTGAACACTGAAGCTTTCTTT.

This chain links TRBV10-1 with TRBJ1-6; no reliable D call. In germline, CDR1 is WNHNN, CDR2 SYGVQD (reference sequence). CDR3 length: 13 amino acids. V lost 2 bases and J 5 bases, leaving 4 bases between the germline ends. In nucleotides, the CDR3 is TGCGCCAGCAGTGAGACTAATAATTCACCCCTCCACTTT. It is translated as CASSETNNSPLHF.

The chain is built from TRBV12-3 or TRBV12-4 and TRBJ1-2, with D unresolved. V was clipped by 1 base and J by 3 bases, with 3 bases between them. The CDR3 consists of 12 residues. The CDR3 spells CASSLDHYGYTF. The CDR3 DNA reads TGTGCCAGCAGTTTAGACCACTATGGCTACACCTTC.

This clone has only a few counts. The genes are TRBV6-5 and TRBJ2-3, with D possibly called TRBD1 or TRBD2 (5 bases each). Deletions cut 11 bases from V and 0 bases from J, with 15 bases between. There are 14 residues in the CDR3. The germline V gene has CDR1 MNHEY and CDR2 SVGAGI. The CDR3 DNA is TGTGCCCCTCCCGGGACGACTAGCACAGATACGCAGTATTTT. Amino acids: CAPPGTTSTDTQYF.

This clone showed up just a few times. This sequence joins TRBV19 and TRBJ2-6; 11 bases line up with TRBD1. The trim removed 5 bases at V and 2 bases at J, leaving 8 bases unmatched. The CDR3 loop spans 18 amino acids. Germline CDR1 is LNHDA and CDR2 is SQIVND (reference sequence). The CDR3 is CASSPRTGGAAGANVLTF. CDR3 bases: TGTGCCAGTAGTCCCCGGACAGGGGGCGCTGCTGGGGCCAACGTCCTGACTTTC.

The V and J genes are TRBV5-1 and TRBJ1-6, with a weak D call TRBD1 (6 bases). This CDR3 comprises 16 residues. The V gene lost 3 bases and the J gene lost 8 bases, with 18 bases spanning the gap. Germline V lookup: CDR1 SGHRS, CDR2 YFSETQ. The CDR3 region is CASSWNRVGDDSPLHF. The CDR3 nucleotides read TGCGCCAGCAGCTGGAACAGGGTAGGAGATGATTCACCCCTCCACTTT.

This chain joins TRBV18 and TRBJ2-5, with TRBD1 identical over 9 bases. The ends lost 5 bases at V and 6 bases at J; junction bases unmatched: 10. The CDR3 sequence is 15 residues long. In germline, CDR1 is KGHSH, CDR2 LQKENI. CDR3 sequence reads: CASSTDRGVRQTQYF. The CDR3 bases are TGTGCCAGCTCAACAGACAGGGGGGTCCGTCAGACCCAGTACTTC.

The chain is built from TRBV28 and TRBJ2-3; 10 bases fit TRBD1. The CDR3 consists of 18 residues. Unmatched junction bases numbered 19, after V lost 7 bases and J lost 6 bases. Germline V CDR1 and CDR2: MDHEN, SYDVKM. CDR3 in DNA: TGTGCCAGCATGCACTTGACCCTGCGACAGGGGGCCGCCGATACGCAGTATTTT. This translates into CASMHLTLRQGAADTQYF.